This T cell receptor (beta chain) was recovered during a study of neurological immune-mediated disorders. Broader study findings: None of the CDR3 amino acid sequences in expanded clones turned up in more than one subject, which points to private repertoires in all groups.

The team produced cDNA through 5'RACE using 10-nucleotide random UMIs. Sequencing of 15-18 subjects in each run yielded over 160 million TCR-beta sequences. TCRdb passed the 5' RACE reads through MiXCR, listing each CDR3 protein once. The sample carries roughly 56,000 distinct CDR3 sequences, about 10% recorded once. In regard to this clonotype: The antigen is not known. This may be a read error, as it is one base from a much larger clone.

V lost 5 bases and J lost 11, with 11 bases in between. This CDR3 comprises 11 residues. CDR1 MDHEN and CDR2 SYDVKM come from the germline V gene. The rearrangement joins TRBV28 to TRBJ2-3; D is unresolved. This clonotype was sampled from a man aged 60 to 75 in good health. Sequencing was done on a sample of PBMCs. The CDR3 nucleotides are TGTGCCAGCAGTCAGGACCGAAAGCAGTATTTT. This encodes CASSQDRKQYF.